This TCR beta chain comes out of a study of OX40 agonist ivuxolimab in advanced cancers. Study details: An agonistic anti-OX40 (CD134) antibody, ivuxolimab, was used to treat the patients. Head and neck, renal cell, melanoma or hepatocellular carcinoma were the cancers that dose-escalation patients had. Checkpoint inhibitors had been given previously to 40% of patients.

Only in-frame clones appear in the TCRdb table, and some are missing; sequencing was by immunoSEQ multiplex PCR. The repertoire holds tens of thousands of clones, with 80% to 95% as singletons. The study, taken as a whole, reports: The CD4+ and CD8+ T cells in the blood had expanded clonally by week 6 at 0.1 to 3.0 mg/kg.

Worth noting for this clone: Its antigen remains unidentified.

Germline V gives CDR1 KGHSH, CDR2 LQKENI. The CDR3 is made up of 15 amino acids. V trimming: 1 base; J trimming: 4 bases; junction bases outside the gene matches: 6. The receptor's source is an adult with an advanced solid tumor such as melanoma, head and neck, liver or kidney cancer. This specimen was CD4+ or CD8+ T cells sorted from blood, taken in a trial of the OX40 agonist ivuxolimab. This chain links TRBV18 with TRBJ2-7; 8 bases are shared with TRBD2. The CDR3 DNA is TGTGCCAGCTCACCACTAGCGGGGAGGGATTACGAGCAGTACTTC. Its translation is CASSPLAGRDYEQYF.